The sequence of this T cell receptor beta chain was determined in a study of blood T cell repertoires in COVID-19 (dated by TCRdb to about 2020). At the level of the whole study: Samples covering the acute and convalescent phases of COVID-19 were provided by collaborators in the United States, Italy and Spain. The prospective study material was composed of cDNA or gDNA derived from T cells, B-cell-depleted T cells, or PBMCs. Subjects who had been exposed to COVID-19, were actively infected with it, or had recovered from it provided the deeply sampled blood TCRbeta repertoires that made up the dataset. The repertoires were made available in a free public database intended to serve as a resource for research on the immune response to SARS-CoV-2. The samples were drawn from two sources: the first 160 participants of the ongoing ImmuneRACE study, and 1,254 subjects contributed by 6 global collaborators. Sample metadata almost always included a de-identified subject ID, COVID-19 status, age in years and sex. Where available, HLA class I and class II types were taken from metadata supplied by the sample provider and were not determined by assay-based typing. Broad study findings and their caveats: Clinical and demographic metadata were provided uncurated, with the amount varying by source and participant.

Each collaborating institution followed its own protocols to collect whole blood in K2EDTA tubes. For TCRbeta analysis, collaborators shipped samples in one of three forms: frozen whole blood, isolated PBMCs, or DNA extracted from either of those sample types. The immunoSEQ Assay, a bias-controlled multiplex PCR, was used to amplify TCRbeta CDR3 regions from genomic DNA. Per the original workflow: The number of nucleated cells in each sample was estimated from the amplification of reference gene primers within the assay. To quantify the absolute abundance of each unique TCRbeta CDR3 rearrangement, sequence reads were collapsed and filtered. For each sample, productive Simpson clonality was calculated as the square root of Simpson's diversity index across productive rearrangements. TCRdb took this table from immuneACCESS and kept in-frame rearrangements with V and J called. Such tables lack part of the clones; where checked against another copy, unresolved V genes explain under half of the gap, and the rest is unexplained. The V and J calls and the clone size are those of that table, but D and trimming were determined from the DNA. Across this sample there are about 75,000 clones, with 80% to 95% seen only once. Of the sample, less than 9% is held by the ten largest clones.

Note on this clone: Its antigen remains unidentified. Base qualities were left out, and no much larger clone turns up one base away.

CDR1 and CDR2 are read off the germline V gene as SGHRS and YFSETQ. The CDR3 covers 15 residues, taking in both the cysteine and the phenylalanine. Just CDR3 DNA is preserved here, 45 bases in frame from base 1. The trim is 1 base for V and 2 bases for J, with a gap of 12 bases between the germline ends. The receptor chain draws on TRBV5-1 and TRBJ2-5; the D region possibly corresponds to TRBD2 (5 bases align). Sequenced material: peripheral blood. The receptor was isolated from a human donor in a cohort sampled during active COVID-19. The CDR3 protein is CASSLQGLVQETQYF. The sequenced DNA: TGCGCCAGCAGCTTGCAAGGACTCGTACAAGAGACCCAGTACTTC.